The 14 T cell receptor beta chains below were found in one sample sequenced in a study of T cells in women clearing cervical HPV infection. Profiling relied on immunoSEQ multiplex PCR, and the TCRdb table lists in-frame clones only, not all of them. The sample holds around 31,000 clones. Sequencing input: blood buffy coat. Every receptor here comes from a woman between 18 and 70 years old with a cervical HPV16 infection that either progressed to CIN3+ or cleared (not recorded which).

The CDR3: CASSHTPNTGELFF. Partial CDR3 DNA: TGTGCCAGCAGCCATACTCCAAACACCGGGGAG. The genes are TRBV5-6 and TRBJ2-2, with D unclear. Coverage ceases 3 residues before the CDR3 finishes, and the germline J gene fills in the end. This CDR3 has 14 amino acids. V was cut by 4 bases and J by 2 bases, with 9 bases left in between. The germline V gene has CDR1 SGHDT and CDR2 YYEEEE.

A remark on this clone: Read sequence stops 3 residues before the CDR3 end, and the germline J gene provides the missing end. The chain combines TRBV11-3 with TRBJ2-5; D remains ambiguous. Per germline, CDR1 SGHNT and CDR2 YENEEA. CDR3 length equals 12 residues. Deletions cut 0 bases from V and 5 bases from J, with 4 bases between. The CDR3 loop reads CASSLEGETQYF. CDR3 bases read: TGTGCCAGCAGCTTAGAAGGGGAGACC.

Note on this clone: The missing CDR3 end, 3 residues past where the read stops, is filled in from the germline J gene. This chain connects TRBV19 to TRBJ2-3, with 8 bases lining up with TRBD1. The CDR3 consists of 15 residues. J gave up 1 base and V 4 bases, and 4 bases lay outside the gene matches. Looked up from germline, CDR1 is LNHDA and CDR2 is SQIVND (reference sequence). The CDR3 sequence is CASSTPGQGTDTQYF. Incomplete CDR3 DNA: TGTGCCAGTAGTACGCCGGGACAGGGCACAGATACG.

CDR3: CASSDPGLAGTQYF. The CDR3 DNA, read in part, is TGCGCCAGCAGTGATCCGGGACTAGCGGGGACT. The rearrangement links TRBV10-1 to TRBJ2-4; 13 positions match TRBD2. The CDR3 end is not reached by the read, which stops 3 residues before it; the germline J gene fills it in. The CDR3 covers 14 residues. Per germline, CDR1 WNHNN and CDR2 SYGVQD (reference sequence).

A remark on this clone: The CDR3 end falls 3 residues outside the read, so it is completed with the germline J gene. This chain joins TRBV20-1 and TRBJ2-3; TRBD1 aligns across 7 bases. The trim removed 5 bases at V and 0 bases at J, leaving 14 bases unmatched. Germline V gene data show CDR1 as DFQATT and CDR2 as SNEGSKA (reference sequence). CDR3 length equals 17 residues. The sequenced CDR3 bases are TGCAGTGCTTGGGCGGCCAGGGGGAATGTTAGCACAGATACG. Translation gives CSAWAARGNVSTDT. The whole CDR3 protein reads CSAWAARGNVSTDTQYF.

A note on this clone: The CDR3 is cut off 3 residues early in the read; its end comes from the germline J gene. The rearrangement links TRBV15 to TRBJ1-2, with unresolved D. Germline loops: CDR1 LNHNV, CDR2 YYDKDF (reference sequence). This CDR3 comprises 13 residues. The sequenced part of the CDR3 DNA is TGTGCCACCAGCTCCTCGACTCTAAACGGC. It encodes CATSSSTLNG. The whole CDR3 sequence is CATSSSTLNGYTF.

As concerns this clone: The read halts 3 residues ahead of the CDR3 end, with the missing end drawn from the germline J gene. The chain links TRBV9 to TRBJ2-7, with D tentatively TRBD2 (5 bases). This CDR3 spans 16 amino acids. Per germline, CDR1 SGDLS and CDR2 YYNGEE. The V gene lost 6 bases and the J gene lost 3 bases, with 22 bases spanning the gap. The CDR3 sequence: CASNHKGPRVFYEQYF. Partial CDR3 DNA: TGTGCCAGCAATCATAAGGGTCCGAGGGTATTCTACGAG.

Comments on this clone: The read comes to an end 3 residues before the CDR3 does, leaving the germline J gene to fill in the end. This sequence joins TRBV12-3 or TRBV12-4 and TRBJ1-1, with D perhaps matching TRBD1 (6 bases). Trimming pared 3 bases from V and 6 bases from J, leaving 11 bases between. The CDR3 is 13 residues long. Incomplete CDR3 DNA: TGTGCCAGCAGTTTCAGGGGCTTGGCTGAA. Its protein product is CASSFRGLAE. From start to end, the CDR3 is CASSFRGLAEAFF.

Turning to this clone: The CDR3 extends 3 residues past the end of the read, so its final part is completed from the germline J gene. V and J are TRBV30 and TRBJ1-4; unclear D gene. There are 14 residues in the CDR3. CDR1 is GTSNPN and CDR2 is SVGIG in the germline V gene (reference sequence). CDR3 protein: CAWSGVTYNSPLFF. The DNA read from the CDR3 is TGTGCCTGGAGTGGAGTGACTTATAATTCACCA.

As regards this clone: The sequence runs out 3 residues before the end of the CDR3; the remainder is reconstructed from the germline J gene. The V and J genes are TRBV6-2 or TRBV6-3 and TRBJ2-3; TRBD1 might be the D (6 bases). This CDR3 comprises 14 residues. Germline assignment: CDR1 MNHEY and CDR2 SVGEGT. The CDR3 sequence: CASSYFRGDQPQYF. Partial CDR3 DNA: TGTGCCAGCAGTTACTTCAGGGGTGATCAGCCG.

For this clone: The CDR3 is cut off 3 residues early in the read; its end comes from the germline J gene. The chain uses TRBV5-6 and TRBJ2-3, with D maybe TRBD1 (5 bases). The length of the CDR3 is 11 residues. Per the germline V gene, CDR1 is SGHDT and CDR2 is YYEEEE. The CDR3 bases that were read are TGTGCCAGCAGCTTGGGGGGCACG. Its protein product is CASSLGGT. The entire CDR3 reads CASSLGGTQYF. The variable domain in full, completed from reference TRBV5-6 and TRBJ2-3, reads DAGVTQSPTHLIKTRGQQVTLRCSPKSGHDTVSWYQQALGQGPQFIFQYYEEEERQRGNFPDRFSGHQFPNYSSELNVNALLLGDSALYLCASSLGGTQYFGPGTRLTVL.

CDR3 DNA, as far as it was read: TGTGCCAGTAGAACCGGGACAACAAACACTGAA. Amino acids: CASRTGTTNTE. The entire CDR3 is CASRTGTTNTEAFF. The chain employs TRBV19 and TRBJ1-1; a possible D gene is TRBD1 (6 bases). From the germline J gene comes the end of the CDR3, since the read stops 3 residues before it. V dropped 6 bases and J dropped 2 bases, with 13 bases sitting between them. CDR1 is LNHDA and CDR2 is SQIVND in the germline V gene (reference sequence). This CDR3 is built from 14 residues.

In regard to this clone: The read terminates 3 residues ahead of where the CDR3 ends, so the germline J gene completes it. The chain uses TRBV19 and TRBJ1-6; a weak D match, TRBD1 (5 bases). Trimming pared 8 bases from V and 7 bases from J, leaving 15 bases between. This CDR3 has 14 residues. Germline lookup yields CDR1 LNHDA and CDR2 SQIVND (reference sequence). The sequenced CDR3 bases are TGTGCCAGTGGGGGGAATCGGGGGAATTCACCC. Translating it yields CASGGNRGNSP. The whole CDR3 reads CASGGNRGNSPLHF. The entire variable domain, with the rest obtained from reference TRBV19 and TRBJ1-6, is as follows: DGGITQSPKYLFRKEGQNVTLSCEQNLNHDAMYWYRQDPGQGLRLIYYSQIVNDFQKGDIAEGYSVSREKKESFPLTVTSAQKNPTAFYLCASGGNRGNSPLHFGNGTRLTVT.

About this clone itself: The read terminates 3 residues ahead of where the CDR3 ends, so the germline J gene completes it. The rearrangement links TRBV7-2 to TRBJ1-6; D unclear. V was cut by 5 bases and J by 10 bases, with 15 bases left in between. The CDR3 loop spans 14 amino acids. From germline, CDR1 is SGHTA and CDR2 FQGNSA. The sequenced part of the CDR3 DNA is TGTGCCAGCAGCCCCCGGCGGGTAAACTCACCC. The encoded protein is CASSPRRVNSP. The whole CDR3 protein reads CASSPRRVNSPLHF.